The 2 T cell receptor beta chains presented below share a single source sample, sequenced in a study of blood T cell repertoires in COVID-19. Assay: immunoSEQ multiplex PCR; the TCRdb copy retains only in-frame clones and omits some. This sample carries about 240,000 clones, around 83% of them seen once, and the ten largest clones take around 11%. The source material was peripheral blood. Source of these receptors: a woman aged 55-70 years with active or convalescent COVID-19.

The chain links TRBV5-4 to TRBJ2-1; 8 positions match TRBD1. Germline V lookup: CDR1 SGHNT, CDR2 YYREEE (reference sequence). V lost 4 bases to trimming and J lost 0 bases; unmatched junction nucleotides: 3. This CDR3 has 15 amino acids. CDR3 residues: CASSRDRGSYNEQFF. For the CDR3, the DNA is TGTGCCAGCAGCCGCGACAGGGGCTCCTACAATGAGCAGTTCTTC.

The chain has TRBV5-1 and TRBJ2-1; 11 positions match TRBD2. The CDR3 extends over 15 amino acids. Per germline, CDR1 SGHRS and CDR2 YFSETQ. V gave up 2 bases and J gave up 7 bases; unmatched junction bases: 5. CDR3 coding DNA: TGCGCCAGCAGCTTAATAGCGGGGGGGCGGAATGAGCAGTTCTTC. As protein: CASSLIAGGRNEQFF. Based on the CDR3 plus reference TRBV5-1 and TRBJ2-1, the full variable domain is KAGVTQTPRYLIKTRGQQVTLSCSPISGHRSVSWYQQTPGQGLQFLFEYFSETQRNKGNFPGRFSGRQFSNSRSEMNVSTLELGDSALYLCASSLIAGGRNEQFFGPGTRLTVL.